The 8 T cell receptor beta chains given below trace back to one sample, sequenced in a study of blood T cell repertoires in COVID-19. Repertoires were generated with immunoSEQ multiplex PCR, while TCRdb's copy carries only in-frame clones and drops some. This table holds roughly 230,000 clones, around 83% found once. Specimen: PBMCs or T cells enriched from blood (not recorded which). The receptors here all came from a woman in her 50s who had been exposed to COVID-19.

This sequence joins TRBV9 and TRBJ1-2; 7 bases are shared with TRBD1. The germline gives CDR1 SGDLS, CDR2 YYNGEE. The CDR3 is 12 residues long. The V gene end was trimmed by 7 bases and the J gene end by 4 bases; junction bases not matched to a gene: 4. CDR3 DNA: TGTGCCAGCCGGCGGGACAGCTATGGCTACACCTTC. This encodes CASRRDSYGYTF.

This clone was recorded once. The J gene is TRBJ2-7, the V gene TRBV11-2, with 8 nucleotides matching TRBD2. V shed 4 bases, J shed 6 bases, and the junction held 8 bases outside the gene matches. Germline V gives CDR1 SGHAT, CDR2 FQNNGV. The CDR3 loop spans 14 amino acids. CDR3 bases: TGTGCCAGCAGCTCTGGACTAGCCGCAACCGAGCAGTACTTC. Protein: CASSSGLAATEQYF.

There are a few counts of this clone. The rearrangement links TRBV11-3 to TRBJ2-3; the match to TRBD2 covers 9 bases. The CDR3 totals 15 residues. Germline values: CDR1 SGHNT, CDR2 YENEEA. After removal of 1 base from V and 1 base from J, the junction contained 0 bases not matched to a gene. For the CDR3, the DNA is TGTGCCAGCAGCTTAGGGACTAGCGGCACAGATACGCAGTATTTT. Protein: CASSLGTSGTDTQYF.

The rearrangement uses TRBV28 and TRBJ1-3; D gene uncertain. V dropped 8 bases and J dropped 0 bases, with 5 bases sitting between them. The CDR3 has 12 residues. CDR1 MDHEN and CDR2 SYDVKM come from the germline V gene. CDR3 nucleotide sequence: TGTGCCAGCGGGAGCTCTGGAAACACCATATATTTT. As protein: CASGSSGNTIYF.

This chain uses TRBV19 with TRBJ1-5; D remains unclear. V lost 1 base and J lost 0, with 7 bases in between. The CDR3 consists of 15 residues. Germline values: CDR1 LNHDA, CDR2 SQIVND (reference sequence). This chain's CDR3 is CASSIVRDSNQPQHF. CDR3 DNA: TGTGCCAGTAGTATAGTACGGGATAGCAATCAGCCCCAGCATTTT. Together with reference TRBV19 and TRBJ1-5, the CDR3 gives the full variable domain: DGGITQSPKYLFRKEGQNVTLSCEQNLNHDAMYWYRQDPGQGLRLIYYSQIVNDFQKGDIAEGYSVSREKKESFPLTVTSAQKNPTAFYLCASSIVRDSNQPQHFGDGTRLSIL.

The rearrangement joins TRBV6-2 or TRBV6-3 to TRBJ1-5; D remains unclear. There are 14 residues in the CDR3. The germline V and J ends were trimmed by 2 bases and 5 bases, with 10 bases remaining between them. Germline loops: CDR1 MNHEY, CDR2 SVGEGT. CDR3 protein: CASSYTGVYQPQHF. CDR3 sequence (DNA): TGTGCCAGCAGTTACACGGGTGTCTATCAGCCCCAGCATTTT.

This chain uses TRBV7-3 with TRBJ2-6; a weak D match, TRBD1 (7 bases). V lost 2 bases and J lost 2, with 10 bases in between. The CDR3 sequence is 16 residues long. Germline CDR1 is SGHTA and CDR2 is FQGTGA. DNA for the CDR3: TGTGCCAGCAGCTTAGGAGGGGGCGCTGGGGCCAACGTCCTGACTTTC. As protein: CASSLGGGAGANVLTF. Full variable domain (rest looked up from reference TRBV7-3 and TRBJ2-6): GAGVSQTPSNKVTEKGKYVELRCDPISGHTALYWYRQSLGQGPEFLIYFQGTGAADDSGLPNDRFFAVRPEGSVSTLKIQRTERGDSAVYLCASSLGGGAGANVLTFGAGSRLTVL.

The V gene is TRBV7-9, the J gene TRBJ2-1; 7 bases line up with TRBD1. Trimming at V came to 5 bases and at J to 5 bases, leaving 9 bases not matched to a gene. Germline V CDR1 and CDR2: SEHNR, FQNEAQ (reference sequence). The CDR3 runs to 15 residues. CDR3 protein: CASSQGQRVDNEQFF. The CDR3 region has the DNA TGTGCCAGCAGCCAGGGACAGCGTGTCGACAATGAGCAGTTCTTC.